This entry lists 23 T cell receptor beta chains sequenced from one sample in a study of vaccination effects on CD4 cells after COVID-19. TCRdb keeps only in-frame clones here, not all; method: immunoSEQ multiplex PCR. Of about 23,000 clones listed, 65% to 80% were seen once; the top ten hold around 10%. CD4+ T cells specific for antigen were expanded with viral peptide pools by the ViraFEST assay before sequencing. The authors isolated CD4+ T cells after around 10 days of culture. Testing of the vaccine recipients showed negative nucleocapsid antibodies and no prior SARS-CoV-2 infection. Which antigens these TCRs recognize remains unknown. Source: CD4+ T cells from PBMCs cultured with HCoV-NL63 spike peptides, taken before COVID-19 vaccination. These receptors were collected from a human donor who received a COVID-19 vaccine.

Written as DNA, the CDR3 is TGTGCCAGCTCACCACCGGGACTAGCCTCTAATGAGCAGTTCTTC. Amino acids: CASSPPGLASNEQFF. The V and J genes are TRBV18 and TRBJ2-1; 9 positions agree with TRBD2. Looked up from germline, CDR1 is KGHSH and CDR2 is LQKENI. The V and J ends lost 0 bases and 7 bases, in that order; junction bases with no gene match: 4. There are 15 residues in the CDR3. Together with reference TRBV18 and TRBJ2-1, the CDR3 gives the full variable domain: NAGVMQNPRHLVRRRGQEARLRCSPMKGHSHVYWYRQLPEEGLKFMVYLQKENIIDESGMPKERFSAEFPKEGPSILRIQQVVRGDSAAYFCASSPPGLASNEQFFGPGTRLTVL.

For the CDR3, the DNA is TGCGCCAGCAGCGCCGGGACATCCCTTGGAAGTCGAGAGACCCAGTACTTC. Translation: CASSAGTSLGSRETQYF. The chain uses TRBV5-1 and TRBJ2-5; D is perhaps TRBD1 (6 bases). The V end was cut by 4 bases, the J end by 4 bases, with 23 bases between. The CDR3 totals 17 residues. The germline CDR1 and CDR2 sequences are SGHRS and YFSETQ.

CDR3 amino acids: CASSDRQGVAGYTF. CDR3 sequence (DNA): TGTGCCAGCAGTGACAGACAGGGGGTCGCCGGCTACACCTTC. This chain links TRBV25-1 with TRBJ1-2; 9 nucleotides match TRBD1. Germline CDR1 and CDR2: MGHDK and SYGVNS. The V gene end was trimmed by 3 bases and the J gene end by 8 bases; junction bases not matched to a gene: 7. This CDR3 contains 14 residues.

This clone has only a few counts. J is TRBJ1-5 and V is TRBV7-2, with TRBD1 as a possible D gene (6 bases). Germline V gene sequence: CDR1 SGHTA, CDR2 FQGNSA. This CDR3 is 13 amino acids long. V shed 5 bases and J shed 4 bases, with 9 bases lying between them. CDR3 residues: CASSVRGNQPQHF. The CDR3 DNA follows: TGTGCCAGCAGCGTCAGGGGAAATCAGCCCCAGCATTTT.

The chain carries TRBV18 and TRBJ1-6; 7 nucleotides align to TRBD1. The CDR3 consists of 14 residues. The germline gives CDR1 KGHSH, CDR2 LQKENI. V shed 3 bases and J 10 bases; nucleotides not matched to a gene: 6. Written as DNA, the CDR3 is TGTGCCAGCTCACCGGGAGGGGGCGACTCACCCCTCCACTTT. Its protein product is CASSPGGGDSPLHF.

The CDR3 loop reads CASSPQAHQPQHF. The CDR3 DNA sequence: TGTGCCAGCAGTCCACAGGCTCATCAGCCCCAGCATTTT. The chain recombines TRBV6-5 with TRBJ1-5, with D tentatively TRBD1 (5 bases). Germline CDR1 reads MNHEY; CDR2 reads SVGAGI. CDR3 length: 13 amino acids. Trimming stripped 5 bases from V and 5 bases from J, with 10 bases between.

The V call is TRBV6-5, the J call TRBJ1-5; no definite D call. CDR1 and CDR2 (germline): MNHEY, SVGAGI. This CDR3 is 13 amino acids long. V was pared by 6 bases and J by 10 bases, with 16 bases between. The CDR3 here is CASSNARRGPQHF. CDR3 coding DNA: TGTGCCAGCAGCAATGCTCGGCGCGGACCCCAGCATTTT.

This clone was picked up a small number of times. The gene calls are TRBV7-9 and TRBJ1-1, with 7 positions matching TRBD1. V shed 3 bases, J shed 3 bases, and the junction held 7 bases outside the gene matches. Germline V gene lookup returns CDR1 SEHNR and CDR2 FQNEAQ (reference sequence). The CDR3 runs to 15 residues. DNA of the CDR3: TGTGCCAGCAGCTTTAGCCTAACAGGGGACACTGAAGCTTTCTTT. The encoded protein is CASSFSLTGDTEAFF. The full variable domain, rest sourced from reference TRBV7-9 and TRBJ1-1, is DTGVSQNPRHKITKRGQNVTFRCDPISEHNRLYWYRQTLGQGPEFLTYFQNEAQLEKSRLLSDRFSAERPKGSFSTLEIQRTEQGDSAMYLCASSFSLTGDTEAFFGQGTRLTVV.

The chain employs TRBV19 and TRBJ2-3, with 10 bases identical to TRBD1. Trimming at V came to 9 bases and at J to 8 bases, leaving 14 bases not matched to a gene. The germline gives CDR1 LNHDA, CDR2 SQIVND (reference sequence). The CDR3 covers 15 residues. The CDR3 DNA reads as TGTGCCAGCACTCCCGGGACAGGGGACGGGGGTACGCAGTATTTT. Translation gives CASTPGTGDGGTQYF.

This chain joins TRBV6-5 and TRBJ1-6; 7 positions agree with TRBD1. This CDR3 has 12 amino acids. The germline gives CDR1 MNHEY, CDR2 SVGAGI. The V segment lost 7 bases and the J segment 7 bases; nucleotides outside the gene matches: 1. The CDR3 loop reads CASTQGNSPLHF. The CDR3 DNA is TGTGCCAGCACACAGGGGAATTCACCCCTCCACTTT.

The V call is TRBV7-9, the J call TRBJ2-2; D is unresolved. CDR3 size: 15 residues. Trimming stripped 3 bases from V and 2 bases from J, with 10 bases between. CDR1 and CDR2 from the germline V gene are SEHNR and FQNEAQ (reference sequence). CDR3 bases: TGTGCCAGCAGCTTCCGTACGGGCAACACCGGGGAGCTGTTTTTT. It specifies CASSFRTGNTGELFF.

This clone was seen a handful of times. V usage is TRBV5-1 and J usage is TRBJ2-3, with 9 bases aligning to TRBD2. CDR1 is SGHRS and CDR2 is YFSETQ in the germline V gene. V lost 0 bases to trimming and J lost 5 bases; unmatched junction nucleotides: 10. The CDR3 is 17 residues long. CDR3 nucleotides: TGCGCCAGCAGCTTGGATGGGTCTAGCGGGGTTGAAGATACGCAGTATTTT. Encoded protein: CASSLDGSSGVEDTQYF.

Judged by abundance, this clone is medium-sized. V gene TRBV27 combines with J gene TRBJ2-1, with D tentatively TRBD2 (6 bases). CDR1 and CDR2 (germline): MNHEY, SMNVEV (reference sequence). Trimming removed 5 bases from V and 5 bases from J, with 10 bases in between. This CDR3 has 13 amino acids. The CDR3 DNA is TGTGCCAGCAGTACCTCTAGCGACAATGAGCAGTTCTTC. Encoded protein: CASSTSSDNEQFF.

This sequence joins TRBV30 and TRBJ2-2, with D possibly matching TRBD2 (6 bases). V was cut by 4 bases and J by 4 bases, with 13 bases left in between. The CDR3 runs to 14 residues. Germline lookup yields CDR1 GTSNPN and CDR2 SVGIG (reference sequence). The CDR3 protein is CAWNHGGVTGELFF. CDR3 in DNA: TGTGCCTGGAACCACGGCGGGGTCACCGGGGAGCTGTTTTTT. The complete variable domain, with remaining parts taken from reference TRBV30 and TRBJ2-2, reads SQTIHQWPATLVQPVGSPLSLECTVEGTSNPNLYWYRQAAGRGLQLLFYSVGIGQISSEVPQNLSASRPQDRQFILSSKKLLLSDSGFYLCAWNHGGVTGELFFGEGSRLTVL.

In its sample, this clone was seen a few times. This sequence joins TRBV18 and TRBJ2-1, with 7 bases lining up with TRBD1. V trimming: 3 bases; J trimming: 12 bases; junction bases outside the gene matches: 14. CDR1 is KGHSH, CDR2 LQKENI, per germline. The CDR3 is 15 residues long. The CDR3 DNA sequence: TGTGCCAGCTCACCGGGGACAGACCTCGTATCAGGGCAGTTCTTC. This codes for CASSPGTDLVSGQFF.

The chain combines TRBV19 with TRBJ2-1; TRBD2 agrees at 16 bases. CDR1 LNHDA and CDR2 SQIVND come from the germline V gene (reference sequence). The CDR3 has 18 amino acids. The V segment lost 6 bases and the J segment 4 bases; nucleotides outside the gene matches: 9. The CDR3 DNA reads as TGTGCCAGTAGCTCGGGACTAGCGGGAGGGAGGACGTACAATGAGCAGTTCTTC. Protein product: CASSSGLAGGRTYNEQFF.

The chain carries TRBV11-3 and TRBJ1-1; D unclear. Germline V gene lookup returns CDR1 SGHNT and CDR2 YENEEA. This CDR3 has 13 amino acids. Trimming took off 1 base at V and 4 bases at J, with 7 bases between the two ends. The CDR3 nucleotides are TGTGCCAGCAGCTTAGCTTCAAGCACTGAAGCTTTCTTT. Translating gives CASSLASSTEAFF.

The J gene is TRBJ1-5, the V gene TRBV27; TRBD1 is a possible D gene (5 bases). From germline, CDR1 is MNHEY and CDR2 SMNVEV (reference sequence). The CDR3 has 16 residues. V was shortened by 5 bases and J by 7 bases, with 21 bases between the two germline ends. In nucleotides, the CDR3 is TGTGCCAGCAGTCCCATGTTGGGAGGGGAGTCGCAGCCCCAGCATTTT. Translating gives CASSPMLGGESQPQHF.

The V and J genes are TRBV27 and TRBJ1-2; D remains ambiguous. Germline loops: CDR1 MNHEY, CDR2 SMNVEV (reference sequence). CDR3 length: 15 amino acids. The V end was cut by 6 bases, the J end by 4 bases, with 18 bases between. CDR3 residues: CASSPDLHGIYGYTF. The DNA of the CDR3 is TGTGCCAGCAGCCCCGACCTACACGGTATCTATGGCTACACCTTC.

CDR3 sequence (DNA): TGTGCCAGCAAGCTAACAGTTAGCAATCAGCCCCAGCATTTT. Its translation is CASKLTVSNQPQHF. The rearrangement links TRBV6-5 to TRBJ1-5; D not resolved. Germline lookup yields CDR1 MNHEY and CDR2 SVGAGI. There are 14 residues in the CDR3. Trimming shortened V by 7 bases and J by 0 bases, and 10 bases separated the two germline ends.

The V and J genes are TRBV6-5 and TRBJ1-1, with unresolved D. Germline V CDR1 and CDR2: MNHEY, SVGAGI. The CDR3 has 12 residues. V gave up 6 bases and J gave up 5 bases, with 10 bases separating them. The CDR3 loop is CASRDPGTEAFF. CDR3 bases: TGTGCCAGCAGGGATCCGGGGACTGAAGCTTTCTTT.

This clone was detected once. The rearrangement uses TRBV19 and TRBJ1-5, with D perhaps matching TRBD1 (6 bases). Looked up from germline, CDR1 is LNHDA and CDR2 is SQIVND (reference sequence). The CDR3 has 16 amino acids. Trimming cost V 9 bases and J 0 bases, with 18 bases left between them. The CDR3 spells CASDGGGGYSNQPQHF. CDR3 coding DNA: TGTGCCAGCGACGGGGGCGGGGGATATAGCAATCAGCCCCAGCATTTT.

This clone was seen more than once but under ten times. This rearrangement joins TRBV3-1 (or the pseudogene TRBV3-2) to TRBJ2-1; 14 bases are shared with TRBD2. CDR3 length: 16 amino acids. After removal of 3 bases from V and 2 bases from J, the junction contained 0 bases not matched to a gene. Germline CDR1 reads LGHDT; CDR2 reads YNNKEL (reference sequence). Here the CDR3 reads CASSQGLAGAYNEQFF. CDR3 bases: TGTGCCAGCAGCCAGGGACTAGCGGGGGCCTACAATGAGCAGTTCTTC.